The source of this T cell receptor beta chain is a study of blood T cell repertoires in COVID-19. Authors' processing steps: Estimation of nucleated cell counts relied on the amplification of reference gene primers. Clones were sequenced by immunoSEQ multiplex PCR, and TCRdb holds only the in-frame ones, with some missing. The V and J calls and the clone size are those of that table, but D and trimming were determined from the DNA. The table records about 68,000 clones, more than 60% of them present only once. V lost 1 base and J 0 bases, leaving 9 bases between the germline ends. Germline V gene sequence: CDR1 SGHDT, CDR2 YYEEEE. The CDR3 sequence is 15 residues long.

The genes are TRBV5-6 and TRBJ2-3; D uncertain. Sequenced material: peripheral blood. The receptor was derived from a woman aged 50 to 60 with acute or convalescent COVID-19. For the CDR3, the DNA is TGTGCCAGCAGCTTGTACGGGTCTAGCACAGATACGCAGTATTTT. It translates to CASSLYGSSTDTQYF.